Sequencing of this T cell receptor (beta chain) was carried out in a study of T-cell reconstitution after alpha-beta-depleted transplantation in children. As regards this clonotype: Its specificity is unknown.

Unique molecular identifiers were used to barcode this TCRbeta library. MiXCR, run by TCRdb on the PCR reads, gives a single entry per CDR3 protein. The data hold 500,000 or so distinct CDR3 sequences, with roughly an eighth observed a single time. The germline gives CDR1 SGHNT, CDR2 YYREEE (reference sequence). V lost 4 bases and J lost 2; bases outside the gene matches: 9. The CDR3 totals 15 residues. Whole-study findings and limits: Reportedly, roughly two months post-transplant, alpha-beta T cells arose from several hundred expanded graft clones.

The source was PBMCs, mostly from graft donor cells, collected 180 days after TCRalphabeta/CD19-depleted stem cell transplant. V is TRBV5-4 and J is TRBJ2-7; 7 nucleotides align to TRBD1. The receptor was isolated from a female patient aged 2-9 years who had a stem cell transplant for aplastic anemia, so the T cells may come from the graft donor. This CDR3 is CASSPRGTDAYEQYF. The CDR3 nucleotides are TGTGCCAGCAGCCCCCGAGGGACAGACGCCTACGAGCAGTACTTC.